The present entry profiles one TCR beta chain with its context. The antigen is not known. The sample comes from a study of regulatory T cells in long-lasting Graves disease. Time point in this sample: newly diagnosed GD, antithyroid drugs for less than 3 months. With RNA extracted from PBMCs as input, the TCR library was made. This CDR3 has 16 amino acids. V dropped 4 bases and J dropped 10; count of bases not matched to a gene: 15. Germline CDR1 reads SGHTA; CDR2 reads FQGNSA. Researchers made TCR beta libraries by using iRepertoire HTBI primers and running Arm-PCR on CDR3 regions. From the multiplex PCR reads, TCRdb called clonotypes with MiXCR, one entry per CDR3 protein. The sample consists of a few hundred thousand distinct CDR3 sequences, about 11% of them appearing once. The study's findings and limits: Persistent disease favored TRBV28, TRBJ1-2 and TRBJ2-5.

The sample also formed part of further work on T cells in Graves' hyperthyroidism and ophthalmopathy. In that study: A first-round RT-PCR of the TCR CDR3 used the HTBI primer set. In the blood, most expanded thyroid clonotypes above 0.001 appeared as well. Model output signaled ophthalmopathy a median around 5.9 months ahead of onset.

The receptor was isolated from a woman aged 18-29 years with Graves disease. The V call is TRBV7-2, the J call TRBJ2-1, with 8 bases that match TRBD1. Sequencing used peripheral blood mononuclear cells (PBMCs), obtained at new diagnosis, from a patient treated with antithyroid drugs. Written as DNA, the CDR3 is TGTGCCAGCAGCTCCGCCGGGACCCTAAGGACAGGGGAGCAGTTCTTC. Translated: CASSSAGTLRTGEQFF.